The 14 T cell receptor beta chains given below trace back to one sample, sequenced in a study of breast tumors, draining lymph nodes, adjacent tissues. TCRdb re-analysed the multiplex PCR reads in MiXCR, keeping a single row per CDR3 protein. The top ten clones hold approximately 21% of a sample with under 20,000 distinct CDR3 sequences, approximately 57% of them seen once. Sequenced input: tumor-adjacent breast tissue. These receptors originate from a female donor with breast cancer. Some clones in this sample may be carry-over from other donors' samples.

By share, this clonotype ranks as medium-sized. The chain combines TRBV7-2 with TRBJ1-6, with D unclear. Germline V CDR1 and CDR2: SGHTA, FQGNSA. The CDR3 extends over 14 amino acids. Trimming pared 6 bases from V and 5 bases from J, leaving 11 bases between. The CDR3 is CASRRHPNNSPLHF. CDR3 bases: TGTGCCAGCAGAAGACACCCTAATAATTCACCCCTCCACTTT.

Ten or more counts support this clonotype. The chain combines TRBV6-5 with TRBJ1-4; weak D call: TRBD1 (5 bases). CDR3 length: 13 amino acids. V lost 6 bases and J lost 5, with 10 bases in between. The germline gives CDR1 MNHEY, CDR2 SVGAGI. DNA of the CDR3: TGTGCCAGCAGGGGGGAGGGGAATGAAAAACTGTTTTTT. Translating gives CASRGEGNEKLFF.

This sequence joins TRBV6-2 or TRBV6-3 and TRBJ2-7, with TRBD2 as a possible D gene (6 bases). Germline CDR1 reads MNHEY; CDR2 reads SVGEGT. The CDR3 covers 15 residues. The V end lost 6 bases, the J end lost 3 bases, and 18 bases lay between the germline ends. CDR3 residues: CASRSTGTGNYEQYF. CDR3 in DNA: TGTGCCAGCAGATCCACCGGGACTGGAAACTACGAGCAGTACTTC.

About this clonotype: A much bigger clone sits one base away, suggesting this may be a read error. V usage is TRBV7-9 and J usage is TRBJ2-5; 12 bases match TRBD2. The CDR3 is 15 amino acids. CDR1 SEHNR and CDR2 FQNEAQ come from the germline V gene (reference sequence). The CDR3 protein is CASSSLAGGRETQHF. Written as DNA, the CDR3 is TGTGCCAGCAGCTCTCTAGCGGGAGGGCGTGAGACCCAGCACTTC. The whole variable domain, filled in from reference TRBV7-9 and TRBJ2-5, reads DTGVSQNPRHKITKRGQNVTFRCDPISEHNRLYWYRQTLGQGPEFLTYFQNEAQLEKSRLLSDRFSAERPKGSFSTLEIQRTEQGDSAMYLCASSSLAGGRETQHFGPGTRLLVL.

This sequence joins TRBV4-2 and TRBJ2-6; D unclear. The V gene's germline CDR1 is LGHNA and CDR2 YNFKEQ. This CDR3 has 16 residues. The V gene lost 4 bases and the J gene lost 0 bases, with 10 bases spanning the gap. CDR3 sequence (DNA): TGTGCCAGCAGCCCGAGACACCTCTCTGGGGCCAACGTCCTGACTTTC. Its translation: CASSPRHLSGANVLTF.

The sample holds one count of this clonotype. The chain carries TRBV14 and TRBJ2-1; TRBD2 aligns across 9 bases. The V segment lost 0 bases and the J segment 4 bases; nucleotides outside the gene matches: 4. This CDR3 comprises 16 residues. Germline V gives CDR1 SGHDN, CDR2 FVKESK. This CDR3 reads CASSQDLLAGYNEQFF. CDR3 coding DNA: TGTGCCAGCAGCCAAGATCTCCTAGCGGGGTACAATGAGCAGTTCTTC.

The chain combines TRBV7-2 with TRBJ2-1; D perhaps matches TRBD1 (6 bases). The CDR3 length is 15 residues. Germline values: CDR1 SGHTA, CDR2 FQGNSA. With 1 base removed from V and 4 bases from J, the gap between germline ends came to 11 bases. The DNA for the CDR3 is TGTGCCAGCAGCTTAGATACCCAGGGGTACAATGAGCAGTTCTTC. Translating gives CASSLDTQGYNEQFF.

V gene TRBV25-1 combines with J gene TRBJ2-1; 11 bases map to TRBD2. The CDR3 is 17 residues long. V gave up 5 bases and J gave up 3 bases; unmatched junction bases: 9. Germline V CDR1 and CDR2: MGHDK, SYGVNS. CDR3 protein: CASSPFSGRDNYNEQFF. DNA of the CDR3: TGTGCCAGCAGTCCGTTTAGCGGGAGGGATAACTACAATGAGCAGTTCTTC.

This clonotype was seen many times. The chain has TRBV19 and TRBJ1-1; D is perhaps TRBD1 (5 bases). The CDR3 length is 13 residues. Trimming took 5 bases from V and 11 from J, leaving 18 bases between them. CDR1 is LNHDA and CDR2 is SQIVND in the germline V gene (reference sequence). The CDR3 DNA reads as TGTGCCAGTAGTCGGTATAATAGGGGAACGGCTTTCTTT. Its protein is CASSRYNRGTAFF.

The count of this clonotype is one. This chain connects TRBV18 to TRBJ1-2; 10 bases are a match to TRBD1. V lost 5 bases to trimming and J lost 6 bases; unmatched junction nucleotides: 6. This CDR3 is built from 14 residues. Germline lookup yields CDR1 KGHSH and CDR2 LQKENI. The CDR3 spells CASSTGTGVDGYTF. The CDR3 nucleotides read TGTGCCAGCTCAACCGGGACAGGGGTGGATGGCTACACCTTC.

The chain links TRBV20-1 to TRBJ1-6; D gene unclear. The CDR3 is made up of 9 amino acids. Germline V gene sequence: CDR1 DFQATT, CDR2 SNEGSKA (reference sequence). V was cut by 5 bases and J by 11 bases, with 4 bases left in between. CDR3 amino acids: CSALTPLHF. The CDR3 DNA is TGCAGTGCTCTGACACCCCTCCACTTT.

V usage is TRBV6-4 and J usage is TRBJ2-1; D not resolved. The germline V gene has CDR1 MRHNA and CDR2 SNTAGT. Trimming left V 5 bases short and J 2 bases short, with 16 bases between. This CDR3 has 16 residues. The CDR3 region is CASSSFGGLAYNEQFF. Written as DNA, the CDR3 is TGTGCCAGCAGTTCCTTCGGCGGTTTAGCCTACAATGAGCAGTTCTTC.

V and J are TRBV25-1 and TRBJ1-6; 8 bases match TRBD1. V lost 7 bases to trimming and J lost 8 bases; unmatched junction nucleotides: 10. CDR1 is MGHDK, CDR2 SYGVNS, per germline. This CDR3 contains 15 residues. The CDR3 sequence is CASNRDRLRYSPLHF. The CDR3 DNA sequence: TGTGCCAGCAACCGGGACAGGCTGAGGTATTCACCCCTCCACTTT.

This clonotype has at least ten counts. The chain is built from TRBV5-6 and TRBJ1-1; D possibly corresponds to TRBD1 (5 bases). The CDR3 runs 12 residues. Trimming pared 6 bases from V and 4 bases from J, leaving 10 bases between. CDR1 and CDR2 (germline): SGHDT, YYEEEE. The DNA for the CDR3 is TGTGCCAGCAACCAGGGTAGCACTGAAGCTTTCTTT. As protein: CASNQGSTEAFF.